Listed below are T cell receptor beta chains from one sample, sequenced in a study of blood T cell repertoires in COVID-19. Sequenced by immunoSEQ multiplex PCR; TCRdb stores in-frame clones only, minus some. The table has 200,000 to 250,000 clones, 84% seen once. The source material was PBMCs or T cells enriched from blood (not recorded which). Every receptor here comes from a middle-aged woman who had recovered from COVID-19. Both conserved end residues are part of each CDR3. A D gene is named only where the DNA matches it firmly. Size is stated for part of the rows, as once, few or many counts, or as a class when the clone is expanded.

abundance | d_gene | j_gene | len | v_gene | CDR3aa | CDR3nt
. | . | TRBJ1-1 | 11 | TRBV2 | CASSYSSEAFF | TGTGCCAGCAGTTATTCCAGTGAAGCTTTCTTT
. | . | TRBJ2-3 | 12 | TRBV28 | CASSLSTDTQYF | TGTGCCAGCAGTTTATCGACAGATACGCAGTATTTT
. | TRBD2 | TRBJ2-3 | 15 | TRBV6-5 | CASSPTGLSTDTQYF | TGTGCCAGCAGTCCTACGGGACTAAGCACAGATACGCAGTATTTT
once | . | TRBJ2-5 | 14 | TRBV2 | CASKIQGLQETQYF | TGTGCCAGCAAGATCCAGGGACTCCAAGAGACCCAGTACTTC
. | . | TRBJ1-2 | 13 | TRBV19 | CATEGVSDYGYTF | TGTGCCACCGAGGGTGTTTCAGACTATGGCTACACCTTC
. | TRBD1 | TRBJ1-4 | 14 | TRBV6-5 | CASSLTGANEKLFF | TGTGCCAGCAGTTTGACAGGGGCTAATGAAAAACTGTTTTTT
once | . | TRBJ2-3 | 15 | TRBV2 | CASRGEIRSTDTQYF | TGTGCCAGCCGCGGGGAAATTAGGTCAACAGATACGCAGTATTTT
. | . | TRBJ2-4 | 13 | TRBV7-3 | CASSPGLGDIQYF | TGTGCCAGCAGCCCAGGCCTCGGGGACATTCAGTACTTC
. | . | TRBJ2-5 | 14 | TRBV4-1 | CASSQDIRGETQYF | TGCGCCAGCAGCCAAGATATTAGGGGGGAGACCCAGTACTTC
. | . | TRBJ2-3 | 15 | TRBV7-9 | CASSLLTRGADTQYF | TGTGCCAGCAGCTTGCTGACCCGGGGAGCAGATACGCAGTATTTT
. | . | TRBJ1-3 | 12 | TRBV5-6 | CASSRSVNTIYF | TGTGCCAGCAGCCGGAGCGTAAACACCATATATTTT
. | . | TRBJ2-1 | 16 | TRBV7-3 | CASSLEAAPRNNEQFF | TGTGCCAGCAGCCTAGAGGCGGCTCCAAGGAACAATGAGCAGTTCTTC
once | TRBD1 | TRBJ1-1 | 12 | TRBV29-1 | CSARDRPTEAFF | TGCAGCGCACGGGACAGGCCTACTGAAGCTTTCTTT
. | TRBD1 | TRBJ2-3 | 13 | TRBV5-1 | CASSLEGADTQYF | TGCGCCAGCAGCTTAGAGGGGGCCGATACGCAGTATTTT
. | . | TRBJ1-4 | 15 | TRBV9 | CASSATDGGGEKLFF | TGTGCCAGCAGCGCTACCGATGGGGGGGGTGAAAAACTGTTTTTT
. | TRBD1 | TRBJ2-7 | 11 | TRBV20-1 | CSAKTGGEQYF | TGCAGTGCTAAGACAGGGGGCGAGCAGTACTTC
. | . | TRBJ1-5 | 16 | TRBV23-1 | CASSQCAGQLNQPQHF | TGCGCCAGCAGTCAATGTGCCGGACAGCTAAATCAGCCCCAGCATTTT
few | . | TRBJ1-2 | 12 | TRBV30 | CAWSLSSYGYTF | TGTGCCTGGAGCTTATCGTCCTATGGCTACACCTTC
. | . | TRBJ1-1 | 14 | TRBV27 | CASSFRGLGTEAFF | TGTGCCAGCAGTTTTAGGGGTTTGGGCACTGAAGCTTTCTTT
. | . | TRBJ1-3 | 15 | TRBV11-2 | CASTQSGVSGNTIYF | TGTGCCAGCACCCAGAGCGGGGTGTCTGGAAACACCATATATTTT
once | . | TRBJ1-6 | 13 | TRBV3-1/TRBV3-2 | CASSQDGGGSAHF | TGTGCCAGCAGCCAAGATGGTGGCGGCTCGGCCCACTTT
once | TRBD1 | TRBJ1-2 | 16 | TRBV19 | CASSIVRTGGNYGYTF | TGTGCCAGTAGTATAGTTCGGACAGGGGGAAACTATGGCTACACCTTC
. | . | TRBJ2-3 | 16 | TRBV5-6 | CATKRQGGPRGDTQYF | TGTGCCACCAAACGGCAAGGGGGCCCTCGGGGGGATACGCAGTATTTT
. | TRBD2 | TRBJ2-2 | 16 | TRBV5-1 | CASSTGTSGYTGELFF | TGCGCCAGCAGCACGGGGACTAGCGGCTATACCGGGGAGCTGTTTTTT
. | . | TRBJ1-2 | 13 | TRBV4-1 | CASSQSGIYGYTF | TGCGCCAGCAGCCAAAGCGGGATCTATGGCTACACCTTC
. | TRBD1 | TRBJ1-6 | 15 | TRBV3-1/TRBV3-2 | CASSQWTGESSPLHF | TGTGCCAGCAGCCAGTGGACAGGGGAGAGTTCACCCCTCCACTTT
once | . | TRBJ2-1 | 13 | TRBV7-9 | CASSLSSDNEQFF | TGTGCCAGCAGCTTATCTAGCGACAATGAGCAGTTCTTC
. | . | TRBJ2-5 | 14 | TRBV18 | CASSPMAVQETQYF | TGTGCCAGCTCACCAATGGCGGTACAAGAGACCCAGTACTTC
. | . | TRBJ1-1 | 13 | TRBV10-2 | CASRSGLNTEAFF | TGCGCCAGCAGATCAGGCTTGAACACTGAAGCTTTCTTT
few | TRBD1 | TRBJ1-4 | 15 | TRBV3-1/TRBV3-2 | CASSHRTGLFEKLFF | TGTGCCAGCAGCCACCGGACAGGGTTGTTTGAAAAACTGTTTTTT
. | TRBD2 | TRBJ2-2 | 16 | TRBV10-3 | CAISDQRGVNTGELFF | TGTGCCATCAGTGACCAGCGGGGGGTGAACACCGGGGAGCTGTTTTTT
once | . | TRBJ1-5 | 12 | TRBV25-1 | CASGEGDQPQHF | TGTGCCAGCGGAGAGGGAGATCAGCCCCAGCATTTT
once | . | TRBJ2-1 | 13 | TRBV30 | CAWGGDSNDEQFF | TGTGCCTGGGGTGGCGACAGCAACGATGAGCAGTTCTTC
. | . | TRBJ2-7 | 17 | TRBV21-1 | CASSKVDSGRASYEQYF | TGTGCCAGCAGCAAAGTCGATAGCGGGAGGGCCTCGTACGAGCAGTACTTC
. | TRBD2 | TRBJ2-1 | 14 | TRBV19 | CASSSGRAQDEQFF | TGTGCCAGCAGCAGCGGGAGGGCCCAGGATGAGCAGTTCTTC
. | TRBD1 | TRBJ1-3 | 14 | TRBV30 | CAWTPGTGSNTIYF | TGTGCCTGGACCCCCGGGACAGGGTCAAACACCATATATTTT
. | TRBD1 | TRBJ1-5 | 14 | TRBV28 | CASSTTGSNQPQHF | TGTGCCAGCAGCACGACAGGGAGCAATCAGCCCCAGCATTTT
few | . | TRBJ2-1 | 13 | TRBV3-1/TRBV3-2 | CASSRTGYNEQFF | TGTGCCAGCAGCAGGACTGGGTACAATGAGCAGTTCTTC
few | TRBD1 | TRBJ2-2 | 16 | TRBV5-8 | CASSSQSAQGTGELFF | TGTGCCAGCAGCTCCCAAAGTGCACAGGGGACCGGGGAGCTGTTTTTT
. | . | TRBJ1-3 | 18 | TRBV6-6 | CASTRSHSGPLSGNTIYF | TGTGCCAGCACCCGATCACACAGCGGACCTCTCTCTGGAAACACCATATATTTT
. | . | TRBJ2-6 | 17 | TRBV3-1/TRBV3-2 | CASSQGGHTAGANVLTF | TGTGCCAGCAGCCAAGGGGGACACACAGCTGGGGCCAACGTCCTGACTTTC
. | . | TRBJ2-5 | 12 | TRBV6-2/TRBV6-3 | CASSRTEETQYF | TGTGCCAGCAGCCGGACAGAAGAGACCCAGTACTTC
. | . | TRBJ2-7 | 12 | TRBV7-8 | CASSGRVYEQYF | TGTGCCAGCAGCGGTCGGGTCTACGAGCAGTACTTC
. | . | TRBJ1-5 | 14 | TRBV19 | CASSINSRYQPQHF | TGTGCCAGTAGTATAAACAGCCGGTATCAGCCCCAGCATTTT
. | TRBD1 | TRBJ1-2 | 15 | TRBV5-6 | CASSRRGQGNYGYTF | TGTGCCAGCAGCCGCCGGGGACAGGGGAACTATGGCTACACCTTC
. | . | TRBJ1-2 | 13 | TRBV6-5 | CASSPDWVYGYTF | TGTGCCAGCAGTCCAGACTGGGTCTATGGCTACACCTTC